This T cell receptor beta chain was retrieved from a study of blood T cell repertoires in COVID-19. Study at large: Acute and convalescent COVID-19 samples came from the United States, Italy and Spain.

V trimming: 3 bases; J trimming: 14 bases; junction bases outside the gene matches: 8. The CDR3 consists of 13 residues. The table came from immunoSEQ multiplex PCR; TCRdb's copy has only in-frame clones and leaves some out. Here the sample spans roughly 150,000 clones, around four fifths being singletons. This TCR was sampled from a woman of 80 years or more with COVID-19, enrolled during active disease. The chain uses TRBV12-3 or TRBV12-4 and TRBJ2-1; 9 bases map to TRBD1. Sequences were obtained from peripheral blood. The CDR3 is CASSLGQGSGKFF. CDR3 DNA sequence: TGTGCCAGCAGTTTGGGACAGGGATCTGGAAAGTTCTTC.